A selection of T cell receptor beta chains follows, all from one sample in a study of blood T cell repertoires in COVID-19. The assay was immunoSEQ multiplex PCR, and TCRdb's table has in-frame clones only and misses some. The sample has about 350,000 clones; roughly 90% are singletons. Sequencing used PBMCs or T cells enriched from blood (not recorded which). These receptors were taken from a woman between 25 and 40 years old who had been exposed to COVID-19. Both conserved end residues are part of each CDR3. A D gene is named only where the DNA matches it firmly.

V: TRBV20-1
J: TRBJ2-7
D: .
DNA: TGCAGTGCCCCTCTGGCCGAGCAGTACTTC
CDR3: CSAPLAEQYF

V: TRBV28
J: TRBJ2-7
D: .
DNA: TGTGCCAGCCAGTCCGCCCGCAGGGGCCCCACCTACGAGCAGTACTTC
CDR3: CASQSARRGPTYEQYF

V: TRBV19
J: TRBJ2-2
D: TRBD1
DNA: TGTGCCAGTAGTGCGGACAGGGCCGGGACCGGGGAGCTGTTTTTT
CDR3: CASSADRAGTGELFF

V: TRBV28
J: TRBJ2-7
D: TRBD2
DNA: TGTGCCAGCAGTTTTTCGCTAGCGGGATCGGTGTACGAGCAGTACTTC
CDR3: CASSFSLAGSVYEQYF

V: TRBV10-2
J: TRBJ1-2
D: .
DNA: TGCGCCAGCAGTGAGCGGCAGGGTAACTATGGCTACACCTTC
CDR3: CASSERQGNYGYTF

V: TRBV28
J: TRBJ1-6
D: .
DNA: TGTGCCAGCAGTTTATCTGGGCAGCCCAGACGTTCACCCCTCCACTTT
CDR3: CASSLSGQPRRSPLHF

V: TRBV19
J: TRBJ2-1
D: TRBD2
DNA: TGTGCCAGTAGTATACGGACTAGACACAATGAGCAGTTCTTC
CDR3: CASSIRTRHNEQFF

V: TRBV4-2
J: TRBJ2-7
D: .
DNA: TGTGCCAGCAGCCAAGATTTCCAGGGGGGCTACGAGCAGTACTTC
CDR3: CASSQDFQGGYEQYF

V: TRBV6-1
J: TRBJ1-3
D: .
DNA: TGTGCCAGCAGTGAAAATTCAGAAGCTGGAAACACCATATATTTT
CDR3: CASSENSEAGNTIYF

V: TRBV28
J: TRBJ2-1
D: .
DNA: TGTGCCAGCAGTTTCTCGCCAGGAGGCACTCTTTACAATGAGCAGTTCTTC
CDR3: CASSFSPGGTLYNEQFF

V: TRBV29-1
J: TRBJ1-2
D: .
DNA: TGCAGCGTTGAAGCTAGGGGCTATGGCTACACCTTC
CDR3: CSVEARGYGYTF

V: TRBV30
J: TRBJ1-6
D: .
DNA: TGTGCCTGGAGTGTACCGCCAGGGGTGGGTTCACCCCTCCACTTT
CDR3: CAWSVPPGVGSPLHF

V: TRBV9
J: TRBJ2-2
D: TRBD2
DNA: TGTGCCAGCAGCAGGTCGGGAGGGGGCACCGGGGAGCTGTTTTTT
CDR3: CASSRSGGGTGELFF

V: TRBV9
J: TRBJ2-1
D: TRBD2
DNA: TGTGCCAGCAGCCTATATTCGGGACTAGCGGGATTTGAGCAGTTCTTC
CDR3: CASSLYSGLAGFEQFF

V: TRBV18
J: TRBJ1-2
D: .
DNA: TGTGCCAGCTCACCACGGCAGCTAACACAGAACTATGGCTACACCTTC
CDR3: CASSPRQLTQNYGYTF

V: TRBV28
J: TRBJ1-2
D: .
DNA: TGTGCCAGCAGTTTAGAGGTCAGGGTGGAAGGCGGCTACACCTTC
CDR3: CASSLEVRVEGGYTF

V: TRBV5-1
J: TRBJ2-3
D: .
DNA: TGCGCCAGCAGCTTGGGGGCTAGCTCGGTGGCAGATACGCAGTATTTT
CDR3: CASSLGASSVADTQYF

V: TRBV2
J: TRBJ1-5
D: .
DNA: TGTGCCAGCAGTGATGAGGGCTGGCAGCCCCAGCATTTT
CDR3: CASSDEGWQPQHF

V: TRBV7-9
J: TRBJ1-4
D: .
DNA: TGTGCCAGCAGCTTAAAATCTCATGAAAAACTGTTTTTT
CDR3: CASSLKSHEKLFF

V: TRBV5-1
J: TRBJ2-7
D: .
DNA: TGCGCCAGCAGCTTGATAGCCTCCTACGAGCAGTACTTC
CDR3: CASSLIASYEQYF

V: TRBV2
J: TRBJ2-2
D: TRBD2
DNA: TGTGCCAGCCAGACTAGCGGGGGGAACACCGGGGAGCTGTTTTTT
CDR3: CASQTSGGNTGELFF

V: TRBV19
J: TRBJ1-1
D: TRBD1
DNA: TGTGCCAGTAGCGCTCGGACAGGACTAATGAACACTGAAGCTTTCTTT
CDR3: CASSARTGLMNTEAFF